This note documents a single T cell receptor beta chain sequence. Its antigen remains undetermined. The input lacks base qualities; no much larger clone sits a single base away. This sample stems from a study of T-cell memory formation after mild COVID-19 (dated by TCRdb to the early 2020s). Context from the whole study: TCR sequence clusters from the two donors were largely donor specific. Two young, previously healthy adult volunteers, one female and one male, were included in the cohort. In a couple of donors, T-cell clones that expanded and contracted after mild COVID-19 were tracked by sequencing TCRalpha and TCRbeta repertoires over time. The paper as a whole reports these results and caveats: Only a couple of mild cases were covered by the study, and larger cohorts that include severe cases with pre-infection samples were considered necessary. Some responding clones were detected in pre-infection memory, suggesting pre-existing cross-reactive memory T cells joined the SARS-CoV-2 response. SARS-CoV-2 specificity was not confirmed for the second-wave clones peaking on day 37. Balanced CD4/CD8 phenotypes were observed for clones contracting from day 15 to 85, whereas a bias towards CD4+ was observed for a second wave of clones expanding from day 15 to 37. Contracting CD4+ clones turned up mainly in the CM and EM memory subsets, whereas EMRA was where CD8+ clones were enriched.

Taken from cysteine to phenylalanine, the CDR3 has 14 residues. Here the CDR3 DNA is all that survives: 42 bases in frame from base 1. V is clipped by 4 bases and J by 3 bases, and the sequence between their germline boundaries is 13 bases long. The germline V gene (reference sequence) gives CDR1 as SGHNT and CDR2 as YYREEE. Ficoll-Paque density gradient centrifugation was the method used to isolate PBMCs. The reads were generated on an Illumina NovaSeq 6000. Using 5'RACE with constant-segment primers, TCRalpha and TCRbeta cDNA libraries were constructed, with sample barcodes and unique molecular identifiers added in the process. Trizol reagent was used to extract RNA from every sample. Libraries were amplified in two PCR steps, with a second sample barcode and Illumina TruSeq adapters added in the second step. Sequencing of the libraries was done on an Illumina NovaSeq, producing 2 x 150 bp paired-end reads. Per the authors' processing: The reads were demultiplexed and collapsed into UMI-guided consensus sequences using migec v1.2.7. Using mixcr v2.1.11, the UMI consensuses were aligned to TRA and TRB V and J templates and assembled into clonotypes. A clonotype was counted as expanded or contracted only if both edgeR and NoisET called the change significant, with noise models trained on biological replicates. For edgeR calls, the thresholds were a false discovery rate-adjusted p below 0.01 and a log2 fold-change of 1. As an exploratory analysis of dynamics, max-normalized trajectories of the 1000 most abundant clonotypes were examined by PCA with hierarchical clustering. Separately sequenced CD4+ and CD8+ repertoires were used to assign a CD4 or CD8 phenotype to each responding clone. The public reads were reprocessed in TCRdb via fastp at Q25 and MiXCR, keeping in-frame beta chains. Rows merge per CDR3 protein into single entries with the most common DNA and genes. Here the V and J calls rest on TCRdb's processing, not on the authors' analysis. Counted in this sample were hundreds of thousands of distinct CDR3 sequences; roughly 20% of them appeared once. Roughly 8.3% of the sample comes from the top ten.

The receptor was isolated from an adult woman who had mild COVID-19 (a few samples of this study predate the infection). The sample titles of this study are shuffled in the database, so cell type and time point are left out; the donor was told from shared clones. The chain links TRBV5-4 with TRBJ2-5; TRBD2 could be the D gene, as 5 bases match. Sequencing used PBMCs or a T cell subset sorted from them (not recorded which). Here the CDR3 is given as CASSPNNGEETQYF. The DNA is TGTGCCAGCAGCCCGAATAACGGGGAAGAGACCCAGTACTTC.